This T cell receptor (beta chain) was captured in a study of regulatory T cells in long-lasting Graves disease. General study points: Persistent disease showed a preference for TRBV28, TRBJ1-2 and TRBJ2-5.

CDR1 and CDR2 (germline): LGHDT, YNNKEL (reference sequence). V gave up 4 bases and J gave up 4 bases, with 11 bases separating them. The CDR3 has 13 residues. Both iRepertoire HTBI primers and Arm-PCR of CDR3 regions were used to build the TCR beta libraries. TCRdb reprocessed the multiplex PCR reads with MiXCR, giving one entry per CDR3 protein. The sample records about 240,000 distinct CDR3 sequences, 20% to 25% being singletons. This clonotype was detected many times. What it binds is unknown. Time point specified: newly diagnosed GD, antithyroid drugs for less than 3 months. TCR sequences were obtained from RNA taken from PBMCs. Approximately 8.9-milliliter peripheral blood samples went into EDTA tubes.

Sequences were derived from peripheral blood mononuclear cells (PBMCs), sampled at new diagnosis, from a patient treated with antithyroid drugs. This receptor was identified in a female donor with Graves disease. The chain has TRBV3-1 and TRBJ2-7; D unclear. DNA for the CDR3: TGTGCCAGCAGCCGGACCCAAAGTTACGAGCAGTACTTC. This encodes CASSRTQSYEQYF.